Shown below are 27 T cell receptor beta chains from a single sample sequenced in a study of cytomegalovirus exposure and HLA in healthy donors. The PCR was carried out with 60 Vbeta primers and 13 Jbeta primers. Some clones are missing from TCRdb's copy, which holds only in-frame ones; the method was immunoSEQ multiplex PCR. In the table there are more than 90,000 clones, more than 80% of which are singletons. The source material was PBMCs. The receptors derive from a man aged 30 to 45 in good health and CMV-seronegative.

This clone has just one count. The chain is built from TRBV29-1 and TRBJ1-3; D is unclear. CDR1 is SQVTM and CDR2 is ANQGSEA in the germline V gene. The germline V and J ends were trimmed by 4 bases and 3 bases, with 7 bases remaining between them. The CDR3 has 12 residues. CDR3 region: CSVVGGGNTIYF. In nucleotides, the CDR3 is TGCAGCGTTGTTGGCGGTGGAAACACCATATATTTT.

J is TRBJ2-3 and V is TRBV28; maybe TRBD1 (5 bases). The V gene lost 6 bases and the J gene lost 0 bases, with 19 bases spanning the gap. The CDR3 is 17 amino acids. The germline V gene has CDR1 MDHEN and CDR2 SYDVKM. CDR3 amino acids: CASSRTPGKTSTDTQYF. The DNA of the CDR3 is TGTGCCAGCAGCCGAACCCCAGGGAAAACTAGCACAGATACGCAGTATTTT.

The CDR3 bases are TGTGCCACCAGCAACGGGGCCCCTGGGACATTGGGGGCCTACGAGCAGTACTTC. Encoded protein: CATSNGAPGTLGAYEQYF. This sequence joins TRBV15 and TRBJ2-7, with D perhaps TRBD1 (6 bases). CDR1 is LNHNV, CDR2 YYDKDF, per germline (reference sequence). This CDR3 is 18 amino acids long. Trimming removed 4 bases at V and 2 bases at J, with 24 bases between.

J is TRBJ2-7 and V is TRBV15; D is possibly TRBD2 (6 bases). Germline loops: CDR1 LNHNV, CDR2 YYDKDF (reference sequence). With 0 bases removed from V and 6 bases from J, the gap between germline ends came to 12 bases. The CDR3 runs to 14 residues. CDR3 residues: CATSRDRAGGEQYF. In nucleotides, the CDR3 is TGTGCCACCAGCAGAGATCGAGCCGGGGGCGAGCAGTACTTC.

This clone has only a few counts. The chain joins TRBV5-1 to TRBJ2-5, with D tentatively TRBD1 (6 bases). The ends were cut back, 5 bases at V and 4 bases at J, with 12 bases in the middle. This CDR3 spans 13 amino acids. CDR1 and CDR2 (germline): SGHRS, YFSETQ. The CDR3 DNA reads TGCGCCAGCAGTCAACAGGGTATAGAGACCCAGTACTTC. This codes for CASSQQGIETQYF.

The rearrangement uses TRBV6-6 and TRBJ1-5; D remains unclear. Trimming left V 4 bases short and J 5 bases short, with 9 bases between. CDR1 and CDR2 (germline): MNHNY, SVGAGI (reference sequence). The CDR3 loop spans 13 amino acids. The CDR3 loop is CASSSRTDQPQHF. As DNA, the CDR3 is TGTGCCAGCAGTTCCCGGACTGATCAGCCCCAGCATTTT.

The chain recombines TRBV27 with TRBJ1-1; D is undetermined. The germline V and J ends were trimmed by 8 bases and 2 bases, with 9 bases remaining between them. The CDR3 covers 12 residues. CDR1 and CDR2 (germline): MNHEY, SMNVEV (reference sequence). The CDR3 sequence: CASSGFNTEAFF. The CDR3 coding sequence is TGTGCCAGCTCGGGGTTCAACACTGAAGCTTTCTTT.

The table lists this clone with a count of one. The chain employs TRBV5-4 and TRBJ2-7; D possibly corresponds to TRBD2 (6 bases). V was trimmed by 4 bases and J by 3 bases, leaving 11 bases between them. CDR1 and CDR2 from the germline V gene are SGHNT and YYREEE (reference sequence). This CDR3 spans 13 amino acids. Here the CDR3 reads CASSPGLGYEQYF. CDR3 DNA: TGTGCCAGCAGCCCGGGACTCGGCTACGAGCAGTACTTC. Looking up the rest from reference TRBV5-4 and TRBJ2-7 gives the full variable domain: ETGVTQSPTHLIKTRGQQVTLRCSSQSGHNTVSWYQQALGQGPQFIFQYYREEENGRGNFPPRFSGLQFPNYSSELNVNALELDDSALYLCASSPGLGYEQYFGPGTRLTVT.

The chain joins TRBV28 to TRBJ2-6; D ambiguous. V was cut by 6 bases and J by 4 bases, with 7 bases left in between. Germline lookup yields CDR1 MDHEN and CDR2 SYDVKM. The CDR3 consists of 13 residues. CDR3 nucleotide sequence: TGTGCCAGCAGACTTCCGGGGGCCAACGTCCTGACTTTC. Protein product: CASRLPGANVLTF. Supplemented by reference TRBV28 and TRBJ2-6, the full variable domain reads DVKVTQSSRYLVKRTGEKVFLECVQDMDHENMFWYRQDPGLGLRLIYFSYDVKMKEKGDIPEGYSVSREKKERFSLILESASTNQTSMYLCASRLPGANVLTFGAGSRLTVL.

This clone occurred once. The genes are TRBV7-2 and TRBJ2-7; TRBD2 matches 9 bases. This CDR3 is 14 amino acids long. Germline V gene sequence: CDR1 SGHTA, CDR2 FQGNSA. The ends lost 5 bases at V and 1 base at J; junction bases unmatched: 3. Here the CDR3 reads CASSPGLASYEQYF. In DNA form, the CDR3 reads TGTGCCAGCAGCCCGGGACTAGCATCCTACGAGCAGTACTTC.

The chain links TRBV9 to TRBJ1-4; 8 nucleotides match TRBD1. V lost 3 bases to trimming and J lost 0 bases; unmatched junction nucleotides: 4. The germline V gene has CDR1 SGDLS and CDR2 YYNGEE. The CDR3 totals 16 residues. CDR3 residues: CASSADREATNEKLFF. The DNA for the CDR3 is TGTGCCAGCAGCGCGGACAGGGAAGCAACTAATGAAAAACTGTTTTTT.

The chain links TRBV2 to TRBJ1-1, with D unresolved. This CDR3 spans 13 amino acids. The germline V gene encodes CDR1 SNHLY and CDR2 FYNNEI. V was pared by 5 bases and J by 1 base, with 8 bases between. The CDR3 sequence is CASSREANTEAFF. CDR3 in DNA: TGTGCCAGCAGTAGGGAGGCGAACACTGAAGCTTTCTTT. Combining the CDR3 with reference TRBV2 and TRBJ1-1 gives the whole variable domain EPEVTQTPSHQVTQMGQEVILRCVPISNHLYFYWYRQILGQKVEFLVSFYNNEISEKSEIFDDQFSVERPDGSNFTLKIRSTKLEDSAMYFCASSREANTEAFFGQGTRLTVV.

This chain joins TRBV7-3 and TRBJ2-3; 13 positions agree with TRBD2. Trimming cost V 4 bases and J 5 bases; bases outside gene matches: 6. The germline gives CDR1 SGHTA, CDR2 FQGTGA. This CDR3 contains 16 residues. The CDR3 DNA is TGTGCCAGCAGCTCGGGACTAGCGGGGATATTAGATACGCAGTATTTT. Amino acid sequence: CASSSGLAGILDTQYF.

J is TRBJ2-3 and V is TRBV5-1, with 7 bases that match TRBD2. Germline assignment: CDR1 SGHRS and CDR2 YFSETQ. CDR3 length: 14 amino acids. The trim removed 0 bases at V and 5 bases at J, leaving 3 bases unmatched. The CDR3: CASSLGDYLDTQYF. CDR3 DNA: TGCGCCAGCAGCTTGGGGGACTACCTAGATACGCAGTATTTT.

The chain joins TRBV7-2 to TRBJ2-1; tentatively, D is TRBD1 (6 bases). This CDR3 comprises 14 residues. The V and J ends lost 5 bases and 6 bases respectively, with 14 bases between them. The germline V gene has CDR1 SGHTA and CDR2 FQGNSA. In DNA, the CDR3 is TGTGCCAGCAGCGGGAAAAACAGGGCCAATGAGCAGTTCTTC. Protein product: CASSGKNRANEQFF.

This clone occurred once. The chain carries TRBV7-9 and TRBJ2-7, with D possibly being TRBD2 (5 bases). From germline, CDR1 is SEHNR and CDR2 FQNEAQ (reference sequence). V was pared by 5 bases and J by 2 bases, with 13 bases between. The CDR3 loop spans 14 amino acids. CDR3 residues: CASSPAAGTYEQYF. CDR3 DNA sequence: TGTGCCAGCAGCCCTGCTGCGGGTACCTACGAGCAGTACTTC.

V is TRBV19 and J is TRBJ2-6, with D tentatively TRBD2 (6 bases). This CDR3 region has 15 residues. In germline, CDR1 is LNHDA, CDR2 SQIVND (reference sequence). Trimming removed 6 bases from V and 3 bases from J, with 12 bases in between. The CDR3 bases are TGTGCCAGTAGGACGGGGGAATTTGGGGCCAACGTCCTGACTTTC. Amino acids: CASRTGEFGANVLTF.

The V gene is TRBV19, the J gene TRBJ2-5, with D possibly being TRBD2 (6 bases). The germline V gene encodes CDR1 LNHDA and CDR2 SQIVND (reference sequence). This CDR3 region has 14 residues. V was shortened by 6 bases and J by 1 base, with 12 bases between the two germline ends. The CDR3 bases are TGTGCCAGTAGGGGAGGACGGATCCAAGAGACCCAGTACTTC. Protein sequence: CASRGGRIQETQYF.

This chain joins TRBV4-2 and TRBJ2-5; a possible D gene is TRBD2 (7 bases). The CDR3 is made up of 16 amino acids. V gave up 4 bases and J gave up 2 bases, with 17 bases separating them. CDR1 is LGHNA and CDR2 is YNFKEQ in the germline V gene. As DNA, the CDR3 is TGTGCCAGCAGCCCTCTAAGGGGGGGACGACAAGAGACCCAGTACTTC. Its protein is CASSPLRGGRQETQYF.

J is TRBJ2-3 and V is TRBV4-1, with D tentatively TRBD2 (6 bases). Germline-derived CDR1 and CDR2 are MGHRA and YSYEKL. V was cut by 0 bases and J by 4 bases, with 11 bases left in between. The CDR3 is 15 residues long. The CDR3 protein is CASSQDGGAADTQYF. The CDR3 nucleotides read TGCGCCAGCAGCCAAGACGGCGGGGCGGCAGATACGCAGTATTTT.

The J gene is TRBJ2-7, the V gene TRBV6-6; D may be TRBD1 (6 bases). This CDR3 region has 14 residues. Trimming took off 0 bases at V and 4 bases at J, with 10 bases between the two ends. Per germline, CDR1 MNHNY and CDR2 SVGAGI (reference sequence). This chain's CDR3 is CASSYSGRGYEQYF. The CDR3 nucleotides read TGTGCCAGCAGTTACTCAGGCAGGGGATACGAGCAGTACTTC.

The CDR3 reads CASSLTGTTREAFF. CDR3 nucleotides: TGTGCCAGCAGTTTGACAGGGACGACTCGCGAAGCTTTCTTT. The V gene is TRBV28, the J gene TRBJ1-1, with 7 bases that match TRBD1. CDR1 and CDR2 (germline): MDHEN, SYDVKM. The ends lost 3 bases at V and 8 bases at J; junction bases unmatched: 9. There are 14 residues in the CDR3.

This rearrangement joins TRBV6-1 to TRBJ2-5; D possibly corresponds to TRBD1 (5 bases). This CDR3 has 15 amino acids. Per germline, CDR1 MNHNS and CDR2 SASEGT. V was pared by 10 bases and J by 5 bases, with 23 bases between. The CDR3 here is CATLTATWVWETQYF. The CDR3 DNA follows: TGTGCCACCTTGACAGCAACCTGGGTTTGGGAGACCCAGTACTTC.

The V call is TRBV9, the J call TRBJ2-1; D gene ambiguous. The V gene lost 2 bases and the J gene lost 5 bases, with 11 bases spanning the gap. There are 14 residues in the CDR3. Germline V gene data show CDR1 as SGDLS and CDR2 as YYNGEE. The CDR3 is CASSVWAENNEQFF. CDR3 nucleotides: TGTGCCAGCAGCGTGTGGGCCGAAAACAATGAGCAGTTCTTC.

CDR3 in DNA: TGTGCCAGCAGAAGGAACAGGGAAATTTACTACGAGCAGTACTTC. Translating gives CASRRNREIYYEQYF. The rearrangement uses TRBV2 and TRBJ2-5, with D maybe TRBD1 (6 bases). The J call may be in error: the DNA end matches TRBJ2-7 better. Germline V lookup: CDR1 SNHLY, CDR2 FYNNEI. This CDR3 spans 15 amino acids.

This clone turned up a few times. The J gene is TRBJ2-1, the V gene TRBV7-2; 15 bases agree with TRBD2. The V gene's germline CDR1 is SGHTA and CDR2 FQGNSA. V lost 4 bases to trimming and J lost 6 bases; unmatched junction nucleotides: 7. CDR3 size: 17 residues. CDR3 loop: CASSSGLAGGGGNEQFF. DNA for the CDR3: TGTGCCAGCAGCTCAGGACTAGCGGGAGGGGGTGGCAATGAGCAGTTCTTC.

The chain employs TRBV7-3 and TRBJ2-1, with 8 positions matching TRBD1. The germline V gene encodes CDR1 SGHTA and CDR2 FQGTGA. CDR3 size: 15 residues. J lost 4 bases, V lost 2 bases, and 4 bases had no gene match. The CDR3 reads CASSLGQGLYNEQFF. The CDR3 nucleotides read TGTGCCAGCAGCTTAGGACAGGGCCTTTACAATGAGCAGTTCTTC.